There are many counts of the clone carrying this T cell receptor beta chain. The antigen is not known. From RNA, the CDR3 regions of TCR beta chains were amplified and sequenced. HTBI-primed RT-PCR formed the first round, and a multiplex PCR formed the second. MiXCR, applied by TCRdb to the multiplex PCR reads, yields one record per CDR3 protein. The data contain 200,000 to 250,000 distinct CDR3 sequences, 20% to 25% of them singletons. V lost 2 bases and J 5 bases, leaving 18 bases between the germline ends. CDR3 length: 16 residues. CDR1 and CDR2 (germline): MNHEY, SVGAGI. The sample belongs to a study of Graves' ophthalmopathy and Graves' hyperthyroidism. Study outcomes and limitations: Forecasting of ophthalmopathy progression by the model achieved around 71% sensitivity and about 77% specificity.

What was sequenced was peripheral blood. The chain carries TRBV6-5 and TRBJ2-5; possible D gene TRBD2, 7 bases. The TCR sequence derives from a woman aged 50 to 60 with Graves' ophthalmopathy. The CDR3 loop is CASSYGERGGRETQYF. The CDR3 nucleotides read TGTGCCAGCAGTTACGGGGAGAGGGGGGGTCGTGAGACCCAGTACTTC.